Listed below are T cell receptor beta chains from one sample, sequenced in a study of cytomegalovirus exposure and HLA in healthy donors. The data were produced by immunoSEQ multiplex PCR, yet TCRdb's version contains in-frame clones alone and is incomplete. The sample shows roughly 170,000 clones, under 85% of them seen only once. Sequenced material: PBMCs. The source is a woman aged 25 to 39 in good health and CMV-seronegative. CDR3s include the opening cysteine and the closing phenylalanine or tryptophan. The order of the fields is D gene, V gene, clone size, J gene, CDR3 DNA, CDR3 protein. The D gene is left open where the match is weak. Clone size, where shown, is once, few, many, or a class for clones that have expanded.

>NA|TRBV9|NA|TRBJ1-4
TGTGCCAGCAGTGAGGGACACCGAGGGGGTGAAAAACTGTTTTTT
CASSEGHRGGEKLFF
>NA|TRBV6-7|NA|TRBJ1-1
TGTGCCAGCAGTCCCGCCGAACGCGACACAACCTTCGACATGAACACTGAAGCTTTCTTT
CASSPAERDTTFDMNTEAFF
>TRBD1|TRBV30|NA|TRBJ1-6
TGTGCCTGGAGTCGGACCCGGGACAGTTACTTTCTAGGTTCACCCCTCCACTTT
CAWSRTRDSYFLGSPLHF
>NA|TRBV27|once|TRBJ2-7
TGTGCCAGCAGTCCGATCAGCCGGGACACATCCTACGAGCAGTACTTC
CASSPISRDTSYEQYF
>NA|TRBV7-9|NA|TRBJ2-7
TGTGCCAGCAGCCCCGGGACTCCCCCCTACGAGCAGTACTTC
CASSPGTPPYEQYF
>TRBD1|TRBV5-1|NA|TRBJ1-3
TGCGCCAGCAGCTTGAGTCGTGGGACAGTTGGAAACACCATATATTTT
CASSLSRGTVGNTIYF
>TRBD2|TRBV2|NA|TRBJ2-3
TGTGCCAGCAGTACTAGCGGGGGGACAGAAGATACGCAGTATTTT
CASSTSGGTEDTQYF
>NA|TRBV5-6|few|TRBJ1-1
TGTGCCAGCAGCTTCCCGGGGTCTGGCACTGAAGCTTTCTTT
CASSFPGSGTEAFF
>TRBD2|TRBV9|NA|TRBJ2-3
TGTGCCAGCAGCGTCCTAGCGGGAGGGCCGGAAGATACGCAGTATTTT
CASSVLAGGPEDTQYF
>NA|TRBV6-1|NA|TRBJ2-3
TGTGCCAGCCGGGCGCGGGACACAGATACGCAGTATTTT
CASRARDTDTQYF
>TRBD2|TRBV7-2|NA|TRBJ2-7
TGTGCCAGCAGCCTCTTCGCGGGAGGGGCCCACGAGCAGTACTTC
CASSLFAGGAHEQYF
>NA|TRBV15|NA|TRBJ1-2
TGTGCCACCAGCCCCAGTTGGGGGGGAAACTATGGCTACACCTTC
CATSPSWGGNYGYTF
>NA|TRBV21-1|NA|TRBJ2-7
TGTGCCAGCAGCAAGGGAGGGGGGCACTACGAGCAGTACTTC
CASSKGGGHYEQYF
>NA|TRBV7-9|NA|TRBJ1-6
TGTGCCAGCAGCTCGTCGGGGAGAAGTAATTCACCCCTCCACTTT
CASSSSGRSNSPLHF
>TRBD2|TRBV5-1|NA|TRBJ2-1
TGCGCCAGCAGCAAACTAGCGGGAGGGCCCTATGAGCAGTTCTTC
CASSKLAGGPYEQFF
>TRBD1|TRBV29-1|NA|TRBJ2-2
TGCAGCGTTGGGGGCTCGGCAGGGGGTGTCGGGGAGCTGTTTTTT
CSVGGSAGGVGELFF
>NA|TRBV10-1|NA|TRBJ1-2
TGCGCCAGCAATGGGCTGGGCTATGGCTACACCTTC
CASNGLGYGYTF
>TRBD2|TRBV27|NA|TRBJ2-7
TGTGCCACCTCTCCGGCATTCGGGCGGGAGGTCTCCTACGAGCAGTACTTC
CATSPAFGREVSYEQYF
>TRBD1|TRBV4-1|NA|TRBJ1-1
TGCGCCAGCAGCCAAGGACCCGGGACAGGCCGCATGAACACTGAAGCTTTCTTT
CASSQGPGTGRMNTEAFF
>NA|TRBV7-9|NA|TRBJ1-4
TGTGCCAGCAGCTTACAGGGGCACTCTAATGAAAAACTGTTTTTT
CASSLQGHSNEKLFF
>NA|TRBV5-4|NA|TRBJ1-1
TGTGCCAGCAGCTCCATGAACACTGAAGCTTTCTTT
CASSSMNTEAFF
>TRBD2|TRBV5-1|NA|TRBJ2-3
TGCGCCAGCAGCTTGGCCCCAATGGCTAGCGGGGGGGCAGATACGCAGTATTTT
CASSLAPMASGGADTQYF
>NA|TRBV15|few|TRBJ1-1
TGTGCCACCAGCAGAGGGTCCTACGGTGAAGCTTTCTTT
CATSRGSYGEAFF
>TRBD2|TRBV29-1|once|TRBJ2-3
TGCAGCGTCAGAGGGGCGGGGGGGGGCACAGATACGCAGTATTTT
CSVRGAGGGTDTQYF
>TRBD2|TRBV7-8|few|TRBJ2-7
TGTGCCAGCAGCTCGGGGGGGGCAGTGGGTTACGAGCAGTACTTC
CASSSGGAVGYEQYF
>NA|TRBV20-1|few|TRBJ2-7
TGCAGTGCTAGAGAGTACAGGGAGCAGTACTTC
CSAREYREQYF
>NA|TRBV5-1|once|TRBJ2-5
TGCGCCAGCAGCGCCGTCGGGTCGAAAGAGACCCAGTACTTC
CASSAVGSKETQYF
>NA|TRBV20-1|NA|TRBJ1-2
TGCAGTACTCACCGAAACTATGGCTACACCTTC
CSTHRNYGYTF